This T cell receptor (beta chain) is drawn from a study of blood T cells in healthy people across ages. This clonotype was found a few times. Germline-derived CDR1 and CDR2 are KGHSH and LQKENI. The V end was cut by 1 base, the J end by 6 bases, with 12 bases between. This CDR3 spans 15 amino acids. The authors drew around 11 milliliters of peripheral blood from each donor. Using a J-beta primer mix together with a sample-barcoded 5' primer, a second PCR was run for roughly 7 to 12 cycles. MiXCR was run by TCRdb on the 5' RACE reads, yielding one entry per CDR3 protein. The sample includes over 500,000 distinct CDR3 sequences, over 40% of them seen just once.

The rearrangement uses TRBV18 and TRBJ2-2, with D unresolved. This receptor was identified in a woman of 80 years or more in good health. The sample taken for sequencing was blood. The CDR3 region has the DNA TGTGCCAGCTCACCACTTCGGACGCTAGCCGGGGAGCTGTTTTTT. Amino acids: CASSPLRTLAGELFF.